This T cell receptor beta chain was identified in a study of cytomegalovirus exposure and HLA in healthy donors. Primers: 60 Vbeta forward and 13 Jbeta reverse. Only in-frame clones appear in the TCRdb table, and some are missing; sequencing was by immunoSEQ multiplex PCR. This table holds about 51,000 clones. This TCR came from a man aged 35 to 55 in good health and CMV-seropositive. Material: PBMCs.

The CDR3 loop is CASSQGQGEGTEAFF. The CDR3 bases are TGTGCCAGCAGTCAGGGACAGGGGGAAGGAACTGAAGCTTTCTTT. V usage is TRBV7-9 and J usage is TRBJ1-1, with 11 positions matching TRBD1. The CDR3 spans 15 residues. V dropped 6 bases and J dropped 5; count of bases not matched to a gene: 8. Germline CDR1 is SEHNR and CDR2 is FQNEAQ (reference sequence).